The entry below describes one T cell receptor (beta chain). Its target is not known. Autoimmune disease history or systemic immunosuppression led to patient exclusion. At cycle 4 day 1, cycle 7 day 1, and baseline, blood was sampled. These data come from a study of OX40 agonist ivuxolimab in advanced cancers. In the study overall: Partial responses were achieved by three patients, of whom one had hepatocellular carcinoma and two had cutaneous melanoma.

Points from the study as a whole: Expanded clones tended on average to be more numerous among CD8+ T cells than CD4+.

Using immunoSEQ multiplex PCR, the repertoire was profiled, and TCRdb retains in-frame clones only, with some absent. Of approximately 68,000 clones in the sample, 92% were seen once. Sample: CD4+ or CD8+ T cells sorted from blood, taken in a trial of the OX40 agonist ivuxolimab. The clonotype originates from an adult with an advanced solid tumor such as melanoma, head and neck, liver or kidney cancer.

Written as DNA, the CDR3 is TGTGCCAGCAGCCCGGACAGGTGGGGTGACACTGAAGCTTTCTTT. This gives the protein CASSPDRWGDTEAFF. The chain recombines TRBV7-8 with TRBJ1-1; 7 bases are shared with TRBD1. The CDR3 sequence is 15 residues long. CDR1 is SGHVS and CDR2 is FQNEAQ in the germline V gene. The junction had 9 bases not matched to a gene; V was cut back by 5 bases and J by 3 bases. The full variable domain, completed using reference TRBV7-8 and TRBJ1-1, is GAGVSQSPRYKVAKRGQDVALRCDPISGHVSLFWYQQALGQGPEFLTYFQNEAQLDKSGLPSDRFFAERPEGSVSTLKIQRTQQEDSAVYLCASSPDRWGDTEAFFGQGTRLTVV.